The present TCR beta chain was sequenced within a study of cytomegalovirus exposure and HLA in healthy donors (dated by TCRdb to about 2017). In the study overall: An earlier analysis of several hundred of the donors reported approximately 300 Gb of sequence data and 90 million to 120 million unique TCR beta sequences obtained from about 179 million T cells. Using immunosequencing, the study profiled T cell repertoires from 640 or so subjects and related those repertoires to cytomegalovirus serostatus. All discovery cohort repertoires had been generated on a single sequencing platform. A later analysis re-analyzed previously published TCR beta repertoires from several hundred donors and added high-resolution HLA genotyping to study TCR occurrence patterns. Class I and class II HLA loci were covered by the typing at four-digit resolution. To predict cytomegalovirus infection status, the study combined high-throughput TCR immunosequencing, statistical association of individual TCRs with disease status, and machine learning. Among some 400 genotyped donors of the cohort, an average of around 240,000 unique TCR beta nucleotide sequences was sequenced per donor, of which roughly 17% were non-productive. Five DR-DQ haplotypes were treated as single units for association and clustering because of strong linkage in the cohort. Typing coverage varied by locus: 629-630 donors for A, B, C, DRB1 and DQB1; roughly 520 for DQA1; about 600 for DPA1; around 450 for DPB1. Along with the roughly 670-subject first cohort, a separate validation cohort of approximately 110 different subjects was used. Among the roughly 400 genotyped donors, roughly 80% belonged to the genetic ancestry cluster associated with self-reported Caucasian donors. The aim of the study was to test whether cataloging public T cell receptors could identify signatures of past pathogen exposure. A later genetic analysis took genome-wide SNP genotypes for about three fifths of the 666 donors and used that subset as a discovery cohort. The later analysis used no new phenotypic data to find candidate immune exposures, relying instead on TCR beta sequences and their occurrence across donors. Donor age, sex, ethnicity and CMV serostatus were compiled alongside the repertoire data. An early release that covered about 600 HLA-typed donors contained around 300 gigabases of sequencing data and 65 million to 100 million unique TCR sequences. An earlier analysis of approximately 640 of the donors applied high-throughput TCR beta sequencing to assess whether each TCR beta V gene segment acted as functional or pseudogenic. General findings and caveats noted by the study authors: The cohort was sequenced for TCR beta chains only, and without alpha or paired-chain data the features that could be detected were limited. The authors suggested that the approach could potentially be generalized to other disease states and immunological phenotypes. A cluster of highly shared sequence variants was judged likely to represent a technical artifact of the sequencing pipeline. A later analysis reported that several top co-occurrence clusters appeared linked to parvovirus B19, influenza, CMV and Epstein-Barr virus. According to a later analysis, TCR association rates differed among HLA loci, with DRB1 alleles showing the most associated TCRs and HLA-C alleles showing the fewest. The study gave a list of some 150 TCR beta chains associated with cytomegalovirus. The classifier was reported to diagnose cytomegalovirus status with high specificity and sensitivity in both the original and validation cohorts. In a later analysis, 15,000 to 20,000 TCR beta sequences were associated with specific HLA alleles at a false discovery rate of 0.05. A few of the identified cytomegalovirus-associated TCR beta chains were confirmed in vitro to be specific for cytomegalovirus antigens. When HLA alleles, especially DR and DQ, strongly co-occurred, TCR associations were difficult to assign to individual alleles. According to a later genetic analysis, donors in an Asian-associated ancestry cluster had fewer N-insertions in productive TCRs than the approximately 690-donor mean. Some IMGT-functional V segments, including TRBV6-2 and TRBV6-3, could not be told apart with the 87-base-pair reads, so those segments were excluded. The presence/absence analyses assumed that sequencing depth was roughly uniform across donors, and that assumption may not be true. Correlated functional status among segregating V segments might be attributable to linkage disequilibrium, but an unknown experimental factor could not be ruled out. Because some donors lacked HLA typing at each locus, the association tests relied only on the typed subset. Immune exposure information for the cohort was limited to CMV serostatus. While some public TCRs were present in many individuals, most TCR sequences turned up only very rarely across donors. A further reported finding was that TCR beta sequences accurately predicted the HLA-A and HLA-B alleles for most subjects in the first cohort. A later genetic analysis associated a missense DCLRE1C variant with V-gene and J-gene trimming of TCR beta chains, and an independent cohort replicated the association. An earlier analysis of some 560 of the donors showed that most TCR beta V segments appeared in productive rearrangements either about 87% or about 30% of the time, which broadly matched IMGT annotations. In a later analysis, HLA-associated TCR beta chains showed more clonal expansion and lower generation probabilities than non-associated chains that were equally common. According to a later analysis, most CMV-associated TCR beta chains appeared to be HLA-restricted, and the HLA associations seemed to be driven largely by CMV exposure. Because counts were too low, some 17 rarely observed V segments, including chromosome 9 orphons, were left out of the earlier analysis of about 500 of the donors.

The cohort consisted of approximately 690 healthy bone marrow donors. At the time of sampling, every cohort member was nominally healthy, though immune exposures that went unrecorded were likely present. The donor was CMV seronegative and was included in the group of hundreds of seronegative cohort members. A peripheral blood sample was provided by each donor, and peripheral blood mononuclear cells were used for TCR beta sequencing. Genomic DNA extraction from the blood cell samples was performed with the Qiagen DNeasy Blood Extraction Kit. CDR1 and CDR2 (MNHEY, SMNVEV) derive from the germline V gene (reference sequence). From the cysteine through the phenylalanine, the CDR3 covers 15 amino acids. The retained sequence is limited to the CDR3, 45 bases, with the frame set at the first base. A distance of 11 bases separates the germline ends of V and J, which lose 5 bases and 0 bases respectively.

Comment on this clone: No cognate antigen has been identified for it. There are no base qualities to consult, and no much larger clone falls within one base.

Libraries were prepared through the immunoSEQ multiplex PCR assay. For the multiplex PCR, a mixture combining 60 forward primers for TCR Vbeta segments and 13 reverse primers for TCR Jbeta segments was used. Amplification of the CDR3 region of rearranged TCR beta genes was performed with a multiplex PCR assay on genomic DNA. On the Illumina HiSeq System, the amplified TCR beta libraries were sequenced as 87-base-pair reads. For the original study's pipeline: In a later analysis, some 80 million unique TCR beta chains were counted across the 650 to 750 repertoires, and roughly 11 million of these chains were shared by at least two donors. A nearest-neighbor algorithm error-corrected the raw reads and collapsed the reads into unique sequences, merging closely related sequences to remove PCR and sequencing errors. To assign V, D and J gene segments, CDR3 sequences were aligned to IMGT reference sequences. Each retained sequence needed at least a six-nucleotide match to both a V gene segment and a J gene segment. Rearrangements were called productive when the CDR3 lacked stop codons and stayed in frame with V and J; all others were non-productive. Following IMGT convention, CDR3 was defined as the stretch from the second conserved V-encoded cysteine up to the conserved J-encoded phenylalanine. The earlier analysis of 500 to 750 of the donors excluded any sequence lacking an unambiguous match to a single V gene segment. In an earlier analysis of 587 of the donors, a V segment was called functional when productive rearrangements were above 56.7%, and segregating when the standard deviation between donors exceeded 5%. A statistical classification framework was developed to diagnose cytomegalovirus status using the catalog of TCR beta chain sequences. In a later analysis, V and J genes were assigned by comparing TCR nucleotide sequences against IMGT/GENE-DB human TR gene sequences. In a later analysis, CDR3 sequences and most-parsimonious VDJ recombination scenarios were assigned using the TCRdist pipeline. In a later analysis, each TCR beta chain was defined by its CDR3 amino acid sequence together with its V-gene family, and reads without a unique V-gene family were excluded. As a way to deal with suspected cross-contamination and a sequencing artifact, a later analysis dropped more than 500 nucleotide sequences that were highly shared and had low generation probability. In a later analysis, a clonal expansion index was calculated for each public chain from normalized within-repertoire ranks of inferred template counts. A later analysis computed generation probabilities with a VDJ recombination model fitted to out-of-frame rearrangements, and checked the results against IGoR. In a later analysis, TCR-TCR, TCR-HLA and TCR-CMV co-occurrence was scored with hypergeometric tests, and a repertoire-size bias correction was applied to TCR pairs. A later analysis estimated false discovery rates by permuting HLA or CMV assignments 20 times. In a later analysis, co-occurring TCRs were grouped using DBSCAN, with TCRdist sequence similarity added in when clustering inside HLA-allele-positive subsets. For co-occurrence clustering, repertoires with fewer than 30,000 or more than 120,000 public chains were excluded, along with five or six repertoires with anomalous nucleotide sharing. Drawn from immuneACCESS, this table holds only the in-frame rearrangements with V and J called that TCRdb kept. Clones are partly lost; checked studies trace under half to an unresolved V gene and leave the rest unexplained. The V and J calls and the clone size are those of that table, but D and trimming were determined from the DNA. This sample comprises approximately 170,000 clones, 62% of them detected only once. 2.5% to 3% of the sample goes to the ten largest clones.

The sequence is built from TRBV27 and TRBJ1-5; the D gene remains uncertain. This clonotype originated in a man in his forties in good health and CMV-seronegative. The source material was PBMCs. The CDR3 region: CASSPDYYSNQPQHF. In nucleotides, the sequence is TGTGCCAGCAGTCCCGACTACTATAGCAATCAGCCCCAGCATTTT.